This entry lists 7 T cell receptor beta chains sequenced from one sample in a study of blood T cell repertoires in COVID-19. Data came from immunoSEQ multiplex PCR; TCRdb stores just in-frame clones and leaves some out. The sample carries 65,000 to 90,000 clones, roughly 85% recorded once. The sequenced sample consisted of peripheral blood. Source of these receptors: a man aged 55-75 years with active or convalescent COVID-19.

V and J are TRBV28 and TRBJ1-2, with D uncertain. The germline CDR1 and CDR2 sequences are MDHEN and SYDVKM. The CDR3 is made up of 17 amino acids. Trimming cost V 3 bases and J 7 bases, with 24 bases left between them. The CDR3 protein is CASSFVMTARLVGGYTF. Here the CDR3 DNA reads TGTGCCAGCAGTTTTGTCATGACGGCGCGGTTGGTTGGTGGCTACACCTTC.

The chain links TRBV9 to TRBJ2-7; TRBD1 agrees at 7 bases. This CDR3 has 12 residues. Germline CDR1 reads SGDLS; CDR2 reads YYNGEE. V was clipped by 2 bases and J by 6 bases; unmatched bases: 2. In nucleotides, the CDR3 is TGTGCCAGCAGCGTCACAGGGGTCGAGCAGTACTTC. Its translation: CASSVTGVEQYF.

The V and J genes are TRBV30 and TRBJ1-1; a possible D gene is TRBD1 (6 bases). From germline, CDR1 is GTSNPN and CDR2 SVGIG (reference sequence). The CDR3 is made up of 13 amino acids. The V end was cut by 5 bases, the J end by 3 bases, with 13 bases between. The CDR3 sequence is CAWAGDRDTEAFF. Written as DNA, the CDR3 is TGTGCCTGGGCAGGGGATAGGGACACTGAAGCTTTCTTT.

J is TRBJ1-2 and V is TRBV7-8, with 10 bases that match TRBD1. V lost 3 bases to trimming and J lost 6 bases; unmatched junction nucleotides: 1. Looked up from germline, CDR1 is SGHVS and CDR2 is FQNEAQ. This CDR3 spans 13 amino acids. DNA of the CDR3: TGTGCCAGCAGCTTGGGACAGGGGAATGGCTACACCTTC. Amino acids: CASSLGQGNGYTF.

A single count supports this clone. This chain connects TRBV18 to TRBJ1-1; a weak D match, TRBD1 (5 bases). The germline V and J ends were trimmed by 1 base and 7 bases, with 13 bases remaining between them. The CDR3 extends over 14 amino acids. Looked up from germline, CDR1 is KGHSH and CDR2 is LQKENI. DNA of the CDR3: TGTGCCAGCTCACCACGTGGATTTGACAGTGAAGCTTTCTTT. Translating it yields CASSPRGFDSEAFF.

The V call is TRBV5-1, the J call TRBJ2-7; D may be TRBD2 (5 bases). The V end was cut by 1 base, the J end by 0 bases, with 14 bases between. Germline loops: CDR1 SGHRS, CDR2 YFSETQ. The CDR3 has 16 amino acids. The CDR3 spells CASSLPPAAGSYEQYF. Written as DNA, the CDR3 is TGCGCCAGCAGCTTGCCCCCGGCCGCGGGCTCCTACGAGCAGTACTTC.

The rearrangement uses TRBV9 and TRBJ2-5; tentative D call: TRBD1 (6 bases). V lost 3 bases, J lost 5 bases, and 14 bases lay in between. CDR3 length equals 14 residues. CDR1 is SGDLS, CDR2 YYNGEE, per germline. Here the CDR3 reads CASSGSTGWETQYF. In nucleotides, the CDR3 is TGTGCCAGCAGCGGATCAACAGGGTGGGAGACCCAGTACTTC. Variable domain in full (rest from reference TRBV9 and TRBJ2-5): DSGVTQTPKHLITATGQRVTLRCSPRSGDLSVYWYQQSLDQGLQFLIQYYNGEERAKGNILERFSAQQFPDLHSELNLSSLELGDSALYFCASSGSTGWETQYFGPGTRLLVL.